This TCR beta chain was observed in a study of OX40 agonist ivuxolimab in advanced cancers. Only in-frame clones appear in the TCRdb table, and some are missing; sequencing was by immunoSEQ multiplex PCR. The data contain roughly 100,000 clones, 90% of them singletons. Study-wide results and limits: The mean number of expanded clones was higher in CD8+ T cells than in CD4+.

Details on this clone: The antigen is unknown. An end of the junction differs from the germline gene, which may be a read error.

In germline, CDR1 is SGHAT, CDR2 FQNNGV. The CDR3 loop spans 15 amino acids. This TCR was recovered from an adult with an advanced solid tumor such as melanoma, head and neck, liver or kidney cancer. This chain joins TRBV11-2 and TRBJ2-1, with 9 nucleotides matching TRBD2. The sample consisted of CD4+ or CD8+ T cells sorted from blood, taken in a trial of the OX40 agonist ivuxolimab. As DNA, the CDR3 is TGTGCCAGCAGCCTAGAGACTAGCGGACCCAATGAGCAGTTCTTC. Amino acids: CASSLETSGPNEQFF.